Listed here is a single T cell receptor beta chain. The antigen this receptor binds is unknown. These data come from a study of cytomegalovirus exposure and HLA in healthy donors (dated by TCRdb to 2015 to 2018). Describing the broader study: In an earlier analysis of 587 of the donors, 250 to 350 Gb of sequence data and 100 million or so unique TCR beta sequences from 180 million or so T cells were reported. Approximately 310 gigabases of sequencing data and 75 million to 85 million unique TCR sequences made up an early release that covered approximately 700 HLA-typed donors. The study aimed to test whether signatures of past pathogen exposure could be identified by cataloging public T cell receptors. Because of strong linkage in the cohort, 4 to 6 DR-DQ haplotypes were treated as single units for association and clustering. Besides the first cohort of approximately 670 subjects, a separate validation cohort made up of 120 different subjects was used. HLA typing covered class I and class II loci at four-digit resolution. The number of typed donors differed by locus: about 629-630 for A, B, C, DRB1 and DQB1; some 540 for DQA1; around 610 for DPA1; and roughly 450 for DPB1. To predict cytomegalovirus infection status, the study brought together high-throughput TCR immunosequencing, statistical association of individual TCRs with disease status, and machine learning. Rather than using new phenotypic data, the later analysis identified candidate immune exposures from TCR beta sequences and from how often those sequences occurred across donors. Alongside the repertoire data, information on donor age, sex, ethnicity and CMV serostatus was compiled. All discovery cohort repertoires had been generated on a single sequencing platform. The T cell repertoires of 666 subjects were profiled by immunosequencing and related to cytomegalovirus serostatus. In an earlier analysis of 500 to 650 of the donors, high-throughput TCR beta sequencing was used to judge whether each TCR beta V gene segment behaved as functional or pseudogenic. A later genetic analysis took genome-wide SNP genotypes for about 55% of the 666 donors and used that subset as a discovery cohort. Among over 350 genotyped donors of the cohort, an average of approximately 250,000 unique TCR beta nucleotide sequences were sequenced per donor, around 20% of them non-productive. Of the 398 genotyped donors, 75% to 85% were placed in the genetic ancestry cluster associated with self-reported Caucasian donors. To study patterns of TCR occurrence, a later analysis re-analyzed previously published TCR beta repertoires from several hundred donors and added high-resolution HLA genotyping.

Library preparation was by the immunoSEQ multiplex PCR assay. A mixture of 60 forward primers for TCR Vbeta segments and 13 reverse primers for TCR Jbeta segments was used in the multiplex PCR. A multiplex PCR assay on genomic DNA amplified the CDR3 region of rearranged TCR beta genes. On the Illumina HiSeq System, the amplified TCR beta libraries were sequenced as 87-base-pair reads. The study's own analysis went as follows. A later analysis counted tens of millions of unique TCR beta chains across the 700 or so repertoires, and 10 million to 12 million of these chains were shared by at least two donors. Raw reads were error-corrected and collapsed into unique sequences with a nearest-neighbor algorithm that merged closely related sequences to remove PCR and sequencing errors. V, D and J gene segments were assigned by aligning CDR3 sequences to IMGT reference sequences. For a sequence to be retained, a match of at least six nucleotides was required to both a V gene segment and a J gene segment. A rearrangement was called productive if the CDR3 had no stop codons and remained in frame with V and J, and every other rearrangement was called non-productive. Following IMGT convention, CDR3 was defined as the stretch from the second conserved V-encoded cysteine up to the conserved J-encoded phenylalanine. Sequences without an unambiguous match to a single V gene segment were excluded from the earlier analysis of 587 of the donors. In an earlier analysis of more than 500 of the donors, a V segment was called functional when productive rearrangements were above 56.7%, and segregating when the standard deviation between donors exceeded 5%. A statistical classification framework was built for diagnosing cytomegalovirus status from the catalog of TCR beta chain sequences. A later analysis assigned V and J genes by comparing TCR nucleotide sequences with IMGT/GENE-DB human TR gene sequences. Using the TCRdist pipeline, a later analysis assigned CDR3 sequences along with most-parsimonious VDJ recombination scenarios. A later analysis defined each TCR beta chain by its CDR3 amino acid sequence plus V-gene family, and excluded reads lacking a unique V-gene family. A later analysis removed 550 to 700 highly shared, low-generation-probability nucleotide sequences to deal with suspected cross-contamination and a sequencing artifact. In a later analysis, a clonal expansion index was calculated for each public chain from normalized within-repertoire ranks of inferred template counts. In a later analysis, generation probabilities were computed with a VDJ recombination model fitted to out-of-frame rearrangements, and the resulting probabilities were checked against IGoR. A later analysis scored TCR-TCR, TCR-HLA and TCR-CMV co-occurrence with hypergeometric tests, applying a repertoire-size bias correction to TCR pairs. To estimate false discovery rates, a later analysis permuted the HLA or CMV assignments 20 times. A later analysis grouped co-occurring TCRs with DBSCAN, adding TCRdist sequence similarity when clustering within HLA-allele-positive subsets. Repertoires with fewer than 30,000 or more than 120,000 public chains were left out of co-occurrence clustering, as were about 5 repertoires with anomalous nucleotide sharing. In its TCRdb copy, this immuneACCESS table keeps in-frame sequences only and misses some clones. Where compared with another copy, unresolved V genes explain less than half of these, and the others have no known cause. V, J and clone size derive from that table, while D and trimming were established from the DNA sequence. The sample's records list 180,000 or so clones. The ten biggest clones cover around 0.74% of the sample.

General findings and caveats noted by the study authors: Because some donors lacked HLA typing at each locus, the association tests relied only on the typed subset. When HLA alleles, especially DR and DQ, strongly co-occurred, attributing TCR associations to individual alleles was difficult. A later genetic analysis associated a missense DCLRE1C variant with V-gene and J-gene trimming of TCR beta chains, and an independent cohort replicated the association. The classifier was reported to diagnose cytomegalovirus status with high specificity and sensitivity in both the original cohort and the validation cohort. In a later analysis, several top co-occurrence clusters were reported to appear linked to parvovirus B19, influenza, CMV and Epstein-Barr virus. A cluster of highly shared sequence variants was judged likely to represent a technical artifact of the sequencing pipeline. An earlier analysis of around 540 of the donors showed that most TCR beta V segments appeared in productive rearrangements either about 87% or about 30% of the time, which broadly matched IMGT annotations. The presence/absence analyses assumed that sequencing depth was roughly uniform across donors, and that assumption may not be true. In a later analysis, more than 15,000 TCR beta sequences were associated with specific HLA alleles at a false discovery rate of 0.05. In a later analysis, most CMV-associated TCR beta chains were found to appear HLA-restricted, with HLA associations seemingly driven largely by CMV exposure. The study listed over 150 TCR beta chains as associated with cytomegalovirus. While some public TCRs were present in many individuals, most TCR sequences turned up only very rarely across donors. A later analysis found that HLA-associated TCR beta chains were more clonally expanded and had lower generation probabilities than equally common non-associated chains. A later genetic analysis reported fewer N-insertions in productive TCRs among donors in an Asian-associated ancestry cluster than the roughly 640-donor mean. Three of the identified cytomegalovirus-associated TCR beta chains were confirmed in vitro to be specific for cytomegalovirus antigens. Linkage disequilibrium might explain the correlated functional status among segregating V segments, but an unknown experimental factor could not be excluded. A further reported finding was that TCR beta sequences accurately predicted the HLA-A and HLA-B alleles for most subjects in the first cohort. The cohort was sequenced for TCR beta chains only, and without alpha or paired-chain data the features that could be detected were limited. The 87-base-pair reads could not distinguish some IMGT-functional V segments, including TRBV6-2 and TRBV6-3, so those segments were excluded. For the cohort, immune exposure information was limited to CMV serostatus. Because counts were too low, under 20 rarely observed V segments, including chromosome 9 orphons, were left out of the earlier analysis of over 550 of the donors. In a later analysis, TCR association rates were found to vary across HLA loci, with the most associated TCRs seen for DRB1 alleles and the fewest for HLA-C alleles. According to the authors, the approach could potentially be generalized to other disease states and immunological phenotypes.

Per the germline V gene (reference sequence), MNHEY is the CDR1 and SMNVEV is the CDR2. CDR3 length: 14 amino acids, cysteine to phenylalanine. Only the CDR3 region is kept as DNA, spanning 42 bases read in frame from base 1. Clipping removes 6 bases from V and 2 bases from J, with 5 as the unmatched junction base count. The cohort consisted of 650 to 850 healthy bone marrow donors. At the time of sampling, all cohort members were nominally healthy, though unrecorded immune exposures were likely present. The donor tested CMV seronegative, placing the donor among the 300 to 400 seronegative members of the cohort. A peripheral blood sample was collected from each donor, and TCR beta sequencing was performed on peripheral blood mononuclear cells. Genomic DNA extraction from the blood cell samples was performed with the Qiagen DNeasy Blood Extraction Kit.

The V gene is TRBV27 and the J gene is TRBJ1-2; 8 bases in the junction line up with TRBD1. The sequence derives from a boy younger than 18 in good health and CMV-seronegative. The sequencing sample was made of PBMCs. CDR3 loop: CASRRTGGNYGYTF. The nucleotides read TGTGCCAGCAGAAGAACAGGGGGAAACTATGGCTACACCTTC.